Given below is one T cell receptor beta chain in context. Its antigen is as yet unknown. Generated by immunoSEQ multiplex PCR, the TCRdb table keeps only in-frame clones and is missing some. The sample lists about 35,000 clones, around 66% seen once, with 0.78% in the top ten. The data were obtained in a study of monozygotic twins with cystic fibrosis. Study-level findings and limits: Monozygotic CF twin pairs shared significantly more nucleotide-identical clonotypes than unrelated CF individuals did.

The CDR3 has 15 residues. After removal of 4 bases from V and 4 bases from J, the junction contained 8 bases not matched to a gene. Germline assignment: CDR1 SGDLS and CDR2 YYNGEE. The sample comprised blood. The V gene is TRBV9, the J gene TRBJ2-5; 9 nucleotides match TRBD1. The sequence came from a girl aged 5-17 years with cystic fibrosis. DNA of the CDR3: TGTGCCAGCAGCCCCGGGACAGGGATGGGAGAGACCCAGTACTTC. Translated: CASSPGTGMGETQYF.